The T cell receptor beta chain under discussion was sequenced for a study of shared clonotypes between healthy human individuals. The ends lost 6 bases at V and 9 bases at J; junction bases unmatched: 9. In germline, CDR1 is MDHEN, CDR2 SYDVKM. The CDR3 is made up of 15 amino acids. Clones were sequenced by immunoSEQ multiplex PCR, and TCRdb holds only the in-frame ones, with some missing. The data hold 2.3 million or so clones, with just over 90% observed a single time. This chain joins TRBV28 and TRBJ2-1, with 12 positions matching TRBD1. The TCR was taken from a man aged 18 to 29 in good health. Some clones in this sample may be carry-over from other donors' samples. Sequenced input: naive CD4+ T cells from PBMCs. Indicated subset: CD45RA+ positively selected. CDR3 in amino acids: CASSAAGTGGPEQFF. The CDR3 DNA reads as TGTGCCAGCAGCGCCGCCGGGACAGGGGGCCCTGAGCAGTTCTTC.